The present TCR beta chain was sequenced within a study of blood T cell repertoires in COVID-19. Germline lookup yields CDR1 KGHDR and CDR2 SFDVKD. With 6 bases clipped from V and 7 bases from J, the junction kept 4 bases outside the gene matches. The CDR3 runs 13 residues. This clone has more than one count but fewer than ten. Only in-frame clones appear in the TCRdb table, and some are missing; sequencing was by immunoSEQ multiplex PCR. The sample has some 400,000 clones, 87% seen once; the top ten hold 1.3%. The specimen sequenced was PBMCs or T cells enriched from blood (not recorded which). This chain joins TRBV24-1 and TRBJ1-5, with TRBD1 identical over 8 bases. This clonotype originated in a man aged 25-45 years who had recovered from COVID-19. CDR3 sequence (DNA): TGTGCCACCAGTTCAGGGGGCGAACAGCCCCAGCATTTT. Translated, it gives CATSSGGEQPQHF.